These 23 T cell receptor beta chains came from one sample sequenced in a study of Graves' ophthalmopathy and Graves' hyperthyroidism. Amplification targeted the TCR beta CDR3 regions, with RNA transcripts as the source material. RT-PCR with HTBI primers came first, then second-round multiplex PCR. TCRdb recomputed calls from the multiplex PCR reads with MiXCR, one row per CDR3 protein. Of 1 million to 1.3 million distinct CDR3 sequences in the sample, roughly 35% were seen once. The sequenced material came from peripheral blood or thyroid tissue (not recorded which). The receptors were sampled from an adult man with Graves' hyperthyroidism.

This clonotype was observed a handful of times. CDR3 nucleotide sequence: TGTGCCAGCAGCTTATGGCAGGGTGGGGGTCAGCCCCAGCATTTT. It specifies CASSLWQGGGQPQHF. The chain links TRBV7-3 to TRBJ1-5; TRBD1 is a possible D gene (5 bases). The germline CDR1 and CDR2 sequences are SGHTA and FQGTGA. The CDR3 is 15 residues long. The germline V and J ends were trimmed by 2 bases and 6 bases, with 14 bases remaining between them.

This chain's CDR3 is CASSPREGLSGYTF. The CDR3 DNA reads TGTGCCAGCAGCCCTCGTGAGGGTCTGAGTGGCTACACCTTC. The V gene is TRBV7-2, the J gene TRBJ1-2, with D unclear. CDR1 SGHTA and CDR2 FQGNSA come from the germline V gene. V lost 5 bases, J lost 7 bases, and 17 bases lay in between. The CDR3 sequence is 14 residues long.

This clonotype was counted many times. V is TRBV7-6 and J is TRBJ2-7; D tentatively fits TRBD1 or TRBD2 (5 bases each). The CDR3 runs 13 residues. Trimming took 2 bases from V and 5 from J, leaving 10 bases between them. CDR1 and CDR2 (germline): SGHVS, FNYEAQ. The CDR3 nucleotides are TGTGCCAGCAGCTTAACTGGGACGGACGAGCAGTACTTC. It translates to CASSLTGTDEQYF.

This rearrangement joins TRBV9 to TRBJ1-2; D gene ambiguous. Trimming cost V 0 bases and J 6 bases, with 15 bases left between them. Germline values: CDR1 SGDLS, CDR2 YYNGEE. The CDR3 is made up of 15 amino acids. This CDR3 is CASSVALTANHGYTF. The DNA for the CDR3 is TGTGCCAGCAGCGTAGCTCTGACCGCCAACCATGGCTACACCTTC.

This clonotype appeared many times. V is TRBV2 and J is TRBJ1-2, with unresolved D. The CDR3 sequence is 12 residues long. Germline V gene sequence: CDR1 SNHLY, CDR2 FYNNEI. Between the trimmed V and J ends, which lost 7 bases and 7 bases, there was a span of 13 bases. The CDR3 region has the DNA TGTGCCAGCAAGGGTTCTACCGTTGGCTACACCTTC. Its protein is CASKGSTVGYTF.

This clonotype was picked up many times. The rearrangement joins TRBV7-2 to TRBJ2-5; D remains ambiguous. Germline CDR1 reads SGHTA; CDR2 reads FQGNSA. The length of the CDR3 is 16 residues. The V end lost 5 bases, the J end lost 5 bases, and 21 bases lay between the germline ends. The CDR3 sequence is CASSLLGSRGGETQYF. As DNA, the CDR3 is TGTGCCAGCAGCCTCTTGGGTAGCCGAGGTGGTGAGACCCAGTACTTC.

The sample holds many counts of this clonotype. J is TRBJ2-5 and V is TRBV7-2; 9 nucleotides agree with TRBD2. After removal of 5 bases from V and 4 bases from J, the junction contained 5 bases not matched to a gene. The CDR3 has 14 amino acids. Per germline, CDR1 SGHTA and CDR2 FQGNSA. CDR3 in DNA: TGTGCCAGCAGCCGTAGCGGGGGAGGAGAGACCCAGTACTTC. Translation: CASSRSGGGETQYF.

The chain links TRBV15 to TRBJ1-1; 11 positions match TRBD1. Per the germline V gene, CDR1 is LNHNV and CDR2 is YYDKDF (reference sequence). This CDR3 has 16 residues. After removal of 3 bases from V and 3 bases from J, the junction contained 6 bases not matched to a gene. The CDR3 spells CATSRRRDRGDTEAFF. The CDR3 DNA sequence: TGTGCCACCAGCAGGCGAAGGGACAGGGGGGACACTGAAGCTTTCTTT.

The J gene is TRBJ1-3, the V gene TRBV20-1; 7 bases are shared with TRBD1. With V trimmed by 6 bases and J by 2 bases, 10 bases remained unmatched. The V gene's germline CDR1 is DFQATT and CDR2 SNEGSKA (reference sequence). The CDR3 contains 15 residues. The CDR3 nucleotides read TGCAGTGCCAGCCGCCGGGACAGACCTGGAAACACCATATATTTT. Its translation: CSASRRDRPGNTIYF.

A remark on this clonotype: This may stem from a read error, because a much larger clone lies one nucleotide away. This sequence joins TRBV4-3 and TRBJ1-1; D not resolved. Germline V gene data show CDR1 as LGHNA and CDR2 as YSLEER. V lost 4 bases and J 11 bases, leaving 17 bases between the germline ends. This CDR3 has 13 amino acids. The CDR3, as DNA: TGCGCCAGCAGCCCAACTGCAGGCCCCGTGGCTTTCTTT. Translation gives CASSPTAGPVAFF.

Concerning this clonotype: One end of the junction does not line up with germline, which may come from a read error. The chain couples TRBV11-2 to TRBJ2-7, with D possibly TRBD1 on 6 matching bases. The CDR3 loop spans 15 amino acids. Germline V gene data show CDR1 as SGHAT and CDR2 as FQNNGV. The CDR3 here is CASSLEGANTGELYF. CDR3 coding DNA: TGTGCCAGCAGCTTAGAGGGGGCGAACACCGGGGAGCTGTACTTC.

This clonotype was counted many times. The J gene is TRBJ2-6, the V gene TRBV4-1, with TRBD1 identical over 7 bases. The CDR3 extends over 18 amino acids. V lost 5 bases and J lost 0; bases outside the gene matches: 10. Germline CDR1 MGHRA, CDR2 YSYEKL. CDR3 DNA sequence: TGCGCCAGCAGCTTGAGGACAGGAACGAACTCTGGGGCCAACGTCCTGACTTTC. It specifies CASSLRTGTNSGANVLTF.

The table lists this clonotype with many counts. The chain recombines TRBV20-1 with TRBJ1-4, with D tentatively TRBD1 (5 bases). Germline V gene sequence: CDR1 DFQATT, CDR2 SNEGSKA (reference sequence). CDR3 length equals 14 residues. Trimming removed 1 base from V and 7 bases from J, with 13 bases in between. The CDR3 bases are TGCAGTGCTAGAGGAGGGGCGAAGGCTGAAAAACTGTTTTTT. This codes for CSARGGAKAEKLFF.

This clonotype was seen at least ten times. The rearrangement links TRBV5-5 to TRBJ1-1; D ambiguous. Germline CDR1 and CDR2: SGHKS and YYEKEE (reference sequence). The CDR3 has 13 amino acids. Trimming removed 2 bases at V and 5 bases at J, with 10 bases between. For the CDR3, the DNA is TGTGCCAGCAGCTTCTATGGCCGGACTGAAGCTTTCTTT. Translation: CASSFYGRTEAFF.

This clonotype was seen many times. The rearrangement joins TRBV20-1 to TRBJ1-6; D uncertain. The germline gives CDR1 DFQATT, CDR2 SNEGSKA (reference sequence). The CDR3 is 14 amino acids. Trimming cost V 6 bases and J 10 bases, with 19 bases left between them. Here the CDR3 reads CSALDNRVGSPLHF. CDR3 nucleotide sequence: TGCAGTGCCCTCGACAACCGAGTAGGGTCACCCCTCCACTTT.

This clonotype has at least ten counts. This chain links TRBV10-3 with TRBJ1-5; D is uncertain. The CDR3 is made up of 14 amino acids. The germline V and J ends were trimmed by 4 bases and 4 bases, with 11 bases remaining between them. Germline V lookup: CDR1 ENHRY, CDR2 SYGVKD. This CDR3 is CAISGTGPNQPQHF. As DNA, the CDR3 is TGTGCCATCAGTGGTACCGGGCCTAATCAGCCCCAGCATTTT.

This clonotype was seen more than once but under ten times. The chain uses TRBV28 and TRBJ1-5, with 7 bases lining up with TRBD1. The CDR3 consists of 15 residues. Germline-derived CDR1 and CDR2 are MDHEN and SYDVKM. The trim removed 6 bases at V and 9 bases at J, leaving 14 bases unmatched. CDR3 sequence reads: CASRSGTAGQRPQHF. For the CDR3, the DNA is TGTGCCAGCAGGTCCGGGACAGCCGGCCAGCGGCCCCAGCATTTT.

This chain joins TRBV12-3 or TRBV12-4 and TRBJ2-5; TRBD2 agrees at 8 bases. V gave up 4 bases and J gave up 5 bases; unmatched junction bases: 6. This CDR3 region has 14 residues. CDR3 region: CASSYRAGGETQYF. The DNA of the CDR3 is TGTGCCAGCAGTTACAGGGCGGGGGGTGAGACCCAGTACTTC.

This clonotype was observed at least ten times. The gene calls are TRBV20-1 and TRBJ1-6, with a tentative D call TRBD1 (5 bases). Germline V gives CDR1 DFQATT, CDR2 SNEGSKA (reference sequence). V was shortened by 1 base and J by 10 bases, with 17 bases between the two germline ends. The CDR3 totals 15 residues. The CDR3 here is CSARASQGLQSPLHF. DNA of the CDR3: TGCAGTGCTAGAGCTAGTCAGGGTCTGCAGTCACCCCTCCACTTT.

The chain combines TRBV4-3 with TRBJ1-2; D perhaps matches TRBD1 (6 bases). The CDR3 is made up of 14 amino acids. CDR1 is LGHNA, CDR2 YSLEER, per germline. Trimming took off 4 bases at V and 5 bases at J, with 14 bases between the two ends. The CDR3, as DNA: TGCGCCAGCAGCCTAGACAGGAGAACTTATGGCTACACCTTC. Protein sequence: CASSLDRRTYGYTF.

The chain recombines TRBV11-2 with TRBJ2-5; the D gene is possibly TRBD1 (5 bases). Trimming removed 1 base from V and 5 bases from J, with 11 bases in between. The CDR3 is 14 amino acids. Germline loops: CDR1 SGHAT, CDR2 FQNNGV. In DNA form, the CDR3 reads TGTGCCAGCAGCTTAGCTTGGGGCGCGGAGACCCAGTACTTC. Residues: CASSLAWGAETQYF.

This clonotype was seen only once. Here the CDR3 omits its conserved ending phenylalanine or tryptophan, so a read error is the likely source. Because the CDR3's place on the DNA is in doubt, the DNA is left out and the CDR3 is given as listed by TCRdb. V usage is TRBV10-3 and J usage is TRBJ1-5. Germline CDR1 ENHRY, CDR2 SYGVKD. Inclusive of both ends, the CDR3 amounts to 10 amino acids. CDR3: CAISNSPGLA.

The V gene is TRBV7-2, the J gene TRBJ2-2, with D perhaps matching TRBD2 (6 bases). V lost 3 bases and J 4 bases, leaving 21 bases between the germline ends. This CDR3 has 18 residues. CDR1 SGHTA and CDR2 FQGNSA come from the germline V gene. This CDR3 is CASSLAPGRRGSTGELFF. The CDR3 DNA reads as TGTGCCAGCAGCTTGGCCCCAGGTCGGCGGGGATCCACCGGGGAGCTGTTTTTT.